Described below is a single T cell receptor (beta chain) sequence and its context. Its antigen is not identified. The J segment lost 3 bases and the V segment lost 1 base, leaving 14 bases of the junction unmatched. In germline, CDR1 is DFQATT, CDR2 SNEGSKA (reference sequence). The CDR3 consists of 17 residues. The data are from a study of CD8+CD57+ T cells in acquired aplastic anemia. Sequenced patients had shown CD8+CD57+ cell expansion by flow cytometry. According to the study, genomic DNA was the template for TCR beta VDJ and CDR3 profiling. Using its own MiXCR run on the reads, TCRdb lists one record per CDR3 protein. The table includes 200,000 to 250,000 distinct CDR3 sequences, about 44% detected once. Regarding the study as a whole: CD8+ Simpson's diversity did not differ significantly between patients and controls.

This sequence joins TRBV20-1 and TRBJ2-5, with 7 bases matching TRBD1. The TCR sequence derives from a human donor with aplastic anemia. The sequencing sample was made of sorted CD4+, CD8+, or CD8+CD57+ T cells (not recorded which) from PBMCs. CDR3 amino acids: CSARGTDWTGQKETQYF. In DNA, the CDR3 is TGCAGTGCTAGAGGTACCGACTGGACGGGACAGAAAGAGACCCAGTACTTC.